A single sample gave rise to the 24 T cell receptor beta chains below, sequenced in a study of regulatory T cells in long-lasting Graves disease. CDR3-region Arm-PCR and iRepertoire HTBI primers produced the TCR beta libraries. TCRdb called the multiplex PCR reads again in MiXCR, with one record for every CDR3 protein. The table records 400,000 to 450,000 distinct CDR3 sequences, 23% of them present only once. Time point noted: persistent/refractory GD, antithyroid drugs over 5 years with positive TRAb. PBMC-derived RNA was used for the TCR library. Sequencing was performed on peripheral blood mononuclear cells (PBMCs), taken when the disease was refractory, from a patient treated with antithyroid drugs. These receptors were taken from a female donor with Graves disease.

This clonotype has ten or more counts. The V and J genes are TRBV2 and TRBJ2-6; D ambiguous. V gave up 7 bases and J gave up 2 bases, with 6 bases separating them. Germline CDR1 SNHLY, CDR2 FYNNEI. CDR3 size: 13 residues. This CDR3 is CASNGPGANVLTF. The CDR3 nucleotides read TGTGCCAGCAACGGTCCTGGGGCCAACGTCCTGACTTTC.

The J gene is TRBJ2-7, the V gene TRBV30, with D hard to call. V was pared by 0 bases and J by 0 bases, with 6 bases between. CDR1 is GTSNPN and CDR2 is SVGIG in the germline V gene (reference sequence). CDR3 size: 13 residues. CDR3 amino acids: CAWSVQVSYEQYF. CDR3 nucleotides: TGTGCCTGGAGTGTCCAGGTCTCCTACGAGCAGTACTTC.

This clonotype showed up many times. CDR3 nucleotides: TGTGCCAGCAGCAAGGGACAGGGCATGAACACTGAAGCTTTCTTT. This sequence encodes CASSKGQGMNTEAFF. V and J are TRBV7-3 and TRBJ1-1; TRBD1 matches at 9 bases. This CDR3 has 15 residues. V lost 5 bases, J lost 0 bases, and 4 bases stayed unmatched. Germline-derived CDR1 and CDR2 are SGHTA and FQGTGA. The variable domain in full, with the rest retrieved from reference TRBV7-3 and TRBJ1-1, is GAGVSQTPSNKVTEKGKYVELRCDPISGHTALYWYRQSLGQGPEFLIYFQGTGAADDSGLPNDRFFAVRPEGSVSTLKIQRTERGDSAVYLCASSKGQGMNTEAFFGQGTRLTVV.

The V and J genes are TRBV27 and TRBJ1-2; D uncertain. Per germline, CDR1 MNHEY and CDR2 SMNVEV (reference sequence). The V gene lost 6 bases and the J gene lost 7 bases, with 12 bases spanning the gap. CDR3 size: 12 residues. CDR3 nucleotide sequence: TGTGCCAGCAGAACAACCCAGTCTGGCTACACCTTC. Translation: CASRTTQSGYTF.

The rearrangement links TRBV16 to TRBJ2-2; D gene ambiguous. The CDR3 has 13 residues. The V end lost 0 bases, the J end lost 4 bases, and 3 bases lay between the germline ends. CDR1 and CDR2 from the germline V gene are KGHSY and FQNENV. Written as DNA, the CDR3 is TGTGCCAGCAGCCAATCGACCACCGGGGAGCTGTTTTTT. The encoded protein is CASSQSTTGELFF. Together with reference TRBV16 and TRBJ2-2, the CDR3 gives the full variable domain: GEEVAQTPKHLVRGEGQKAKLYCAPIKGHSYVFWYQQVLKNEFKFLISFQNENVFDETGMPKERFSAKCLPNSPCSLEIQATKLEDSAVYFCASSQSTTGELFFGEGSRLTVL.

This clonotype was seen repeatedly, ten times or more. The chain couples TRBV5-1 to TRBJ1-1, with 10 bases identical to TRBD1. This CDR3 is 16 amino acids long. With 0 bases clipped from V and 0 bases from J, the junction kept 2 bases outside the gene matches. From germline, CDR1 is SGHRS and CDR2 YFSETQ. CDR3 sequence (DNA): TGCGCCAGCAGCTTGGGGGACAGGGGAATGAACACTGAAGCTTTCTTT. Translating gives CASSLGDRGMNTEAFF.

A few counts support this clonotype. The chain combines TRBV5-6 with TRBJ2-7, with unresolved D. V was clipped by 6 bases and J by 4 bases, with 17 bases between them. There are 14 residues in the CDR3. Germline-derived CDR1 and CDR2 are SGHDT and YYEEEE. DNA for the CDR3: TGTGCCAGCACCCAACTTGGGGTGGTTTACGAGCAGTACTTC. It codes for CASTQLGVVYEQYF.

This chain connects TRBV4-3 to TRBJ2-2; 10 bases line up with TRBD1. CDR1 is LGHNA, CDR2 YSLEER, per germline. Unmatched junction bases numbered 2, after V lost 4 bases and J lost 6 bases. The CDR3 loop spans 14 amino acids. The CDR3 bases are TGCGCCAGCAGCCCGGGACAGGGGCCCGGGGAGCTGTTTTTT. Protein product: CASSPGQGPGELFF.

The rearrangement uses TRBV4-2 and TRBJ2-7; 10 bases are shared with TRBD2. CDR3 length equals 16 residues. V lost 0 bases to trimming and J lost 0 bases; unmatched junction nucleotides: 2. Germline V gene lookup returns CDR1 LGHNA and CDR2 YNFKEQ. The DNA for the CDR3 is TGTGCCAGCAGCCAAGATACTAGCGGGAACTCCTACGAGCAGTACTTC. It codes for CASSQDTSGNSYEQYF.

The rearrangement uses TRBV19 and TRBJ2-1; D gene uncertain. CDR1 LNHDA and CDR2 SQIVND come from the germline V gene (reference sequence). The CDR3 runs to 12 residues. V was shortened by 5 bases and J by 8 bases, with 10 bases between the two germline ends. CDR3 DNA sequence: TGTGCCAGTAGTTTGTCTGTCGATGAGCAGTTCTTC. Protein: CASSLSVDEQFF.

This clonotype was seen more than once but under ten times. The genes are TRBV7-9 and TRBJ1-1; possibly TRBD1 for D (5 bases). The CDR3 sequence is 14 residues long. V was pared by 6 bases and J by 1 base, with 12 bases between. Germline CDR1 and CDR2: SEHNR and FQNEAQ (reference sequence). For the CDR3, the DNA is TGTGCCAGCAGATTGGGGGATTGGAACACTGAAGCTTTCTTT. It yields the protein CASRLGDWNTEAFF.

In its sample, this clonotype was seen many times. The rearrangement joins TRBV28 to TRBJ2-7; D is uncertain. CDR1 and CDR2 (germline): MDHEN, SYDVKM. Trimming left V 3 bases short and J 3 bases short, with 6 bases between. This CDR3 has 12 residues. The CDR3 DNA reads TGTGCCAGCAGTTTTGCCGGCTACGAGCAGTACTTC. Its translation: CASSFAGYEQYF.

This chain joins TRBV20-1 and TRBJ2-3; D gene ambiguous. The CDR3 covers 11 residues. Trimming pared 2 bases from V and 6 bases from J, leaving 6 bases between. Per the germline V gene, CDR1 is DFQATT and CDR2 is SNEGSKA (reference sequence). CDR3 nucleotides: TGCAGTGCTAGAACAGTGGATACGCAGTATTTT. This encodes CSARTVDTQYF.

This clonotype was detected ten times or more. The chain has TRBV2 and TRBJ2-7; possibly TRBD2 for D (5 bases). V lost 5 bases, J lost 2 bases, and 13 bases lay in between. This CDR3 comprises 14 residues. In germline, CDR1 is SNHLY, CDR2 FYNNEI. The DNA of the CDR3 is TGTGCCAGCAGTCCCCTAGCTAGCCCCTACGAGCAGTACTTC. Translated, it gives CASSPLASPYEQYF.

V is TRBV9 and J is TRBJ2-7, with D maybe TRBD1 (6 bases). Germline V CDR1 and CDR2: SGDLS, YYNGEE. The V end lost 3 bases, the J end lost 5 bases, and 12 bases lay between the germline ends. The CDR3 is made up of 13 amino acids. CDR3 residues: CASSGRYRDEQYF. CDR3 nucleotides: TGTGCCAGCAGCGGCCGATACAGGGACGAGCAGTACTTC.

Only a few counts were recorded for this clonotype. The V call is TRBV20-1, the J call TRBJ1-1; D remains unclear. Deletions cut 5 bases from V and 4 bases from J, with 23 bases between. This CDR3 comprises 16 residues. Germline V gene sequence: CDR1 DFQATT, CDR2 SNEGSKA (reference sequence). This CDR3 is CSAPGRNRGWRTEAFF. CDR3 DNA: TGCAGTGCTCCTGGGCGTAACCGGGGTTGGCGCACTGAAGCTTTCTTT.

There are a few counts of this clonotype. This CDR3 reads CSVTQRTVGRNTEAFF. CDR3 bases: TGCAGCGTTACCCAGAGGACGGTAGGGAGGAACACTGAAGCTTTCTTT. V and J are TRBV29-1 and TRBJ1-1; the D is unclear. The CDR3 spans 16 residues. V was cut by 5 bases and J by 1 base, with 20 bases left in between. The germline CDR1 and CDR2 sequences are SQVTM and ANQGSEA.

This chain joins TRBV6-1 and TRBJ1-1, with TRBD1 as a possible D gene (6 bases). The CDR3 totals 15 residues. Germline loops: CDR1 MNHNS, CDR2 SASEGT. Trimming pared 0 bases from V and 3 bases from J, leaving 11 bases between. In nucleotides, the CDR3 is TGTGCCAGCAGTGAAGCAGGGGGGATCGACACTGAAGCTTTCTTT. Amino acid sequence: CASSEAGGIDTEAFF.

The V gene is TRBV20-1, the J gene TRBJ1-5; 7 bases line up with TRBD1. The CDR3 is 15 residues long. The ends lost 2 bases at V and 2 bases at J; junction bases unmatched: 6. CDR1 and CDR2 (germline): DFQATT, SNEGSKA (reference sequence). CDR3 residues: CSARQTGAGNQPQHF. The CDR3 nucleotides are TGCAGTGCTAGACAAACAGGGGCGGGCAATCAGCCCCAGCATTTT.

The CDR3 bases are TGCGCCAGCAACAACATGGAGACCCAGTACTTC. It is translated as CASNNMETQYF. This sequence joins TRBV5-1 and TRBJ2-5; D is unresolved. The CDR3 extends over 11 amino acids. Per germline, CDR1 SGHRS and CDR2 YFSETQ. Trimming removed 6 bases from V and 5 bases from J, with 8 bases in between.

This clonotype was recorded a few times. The chain is built from TRBV6-2 or TRBV6-3 and TRBJ2-5; unclear D gene. This CDR3 contains 14 residues. CDR1 and CDR2 (germline): MNHEY, SVGEGT. V gave up 4 bases and J gave up 5 bases, with 14 bases separating them. The CDR3 sequence is CASSSPTSLETQYF. As DNA, the CDR3 is TGTGCCAGCAGTTCACCGACATCGCTGGAGACCCAGTACTTC.

This clonotype was picked up many times. The V call is TRBV20-1, the J call TRBJ2-5, with D uncertain. Per germline, CDR1 DFQATT and CDR2 SNEGSKA (reference sequence). The CDR3 runs to 14 residues. The ends were cut back, 5 bases at V and 0 bases at J, with 13 bases in the middle. Here the CDR3 DNA reads TGCAGTGCTTATTCGGTCATCCACCAAGAGACCCAGTACTTC. Translated, it gives CSAYSVIHQETQYF.

This clonotype was recorded at least ten times. The rearrangement uses TRBV2 and TRBJ1-2, with D maybe TRBD1 (5 bases). CDR3 length: 14 amino acids. Germline V gene sequence: CDR1 SNHLY, CDR2 FYNNEI. The V end was cut by 1 base, the J end by 6 bases, with 12 bases between. This CDR3 reads CASSEVREVNGYTF. In DNA, the CDR3 is TGTGCCAGCAGTGAAGTCAGGGAGGTGAATGGCTACACCTTC.

V is TRBV10-3 and J is TRBJ1-1; possible D gene TRBD1, 6 bases. This CDR3 is 15 amino acids long. The V end lost 6 bases, the J end lost 0 bases, and 14 bases lay between the germline ends. Germline CDR1 ENHRY, CDR2 SYGVKD. CDR3 sequence: CAIRDTTGMNTEAFF. The CDR3 DNA is TGTGCCATCAGGGATACAACAGGGATGAACACTGAAGCTTTCTTT.